Below are 18 T cell receptor beta chains sequenced from a single sample in a study of T cell responses to AZD1222 COVID-19 vaccine. The protocol was immunoSEQ multiplex PCR, while the TCRdb copy is restricted to in-frame clones and leaves out a portion. The sample shows 170,000 or so clones, 90% of them seen only once. The source material was peripheral blood, sampled on day 0 of AZD1222 vaccination. All receptors derive from an adult in good health.

The chain links TRBV9 to TRBJ1-2; D call uncertain. This CDR3 has 15 amino acids. Germline loops: CDR1 SGDLS, CDR2 YYNGEE. V dropped 3 bases and J dropped 3 bases, with 15 bases sitting between them. CDR3 nucleotide sequence: TGTGCCAGCAGCGCCGAGGGAGGGTGGGACTATGGCTACACCTTC. Its protein product is CASSAEGGWDYGYTF.

This chain links TRBV12-3 or TRBV12-4 with TRBJ1-1, with no clear D. This CDR3 region has 11 residues. Trimming removed 10 bases from V and 8 bases from J, with 14 bases in between. The CDR3 protein is CATAGGAEAFF. DNA for the CDR3: TGTGCCACAGCAGGCGGAGCCGAAGCTTTCTTT.

This clone has a handful of counts. The chain joins TRBV5-1 to TRBJ2-7; no reliable D call. Germline CDR1 SGHRS, CDR2 YFSETQ. The CDR3 length is 16 residues. V lost 1 base and J 2 bases, leaving 16 bases between the germline ends. For the CDR3, the DNA is TGCGCCAGCAGCTTGCGGGCCCCCAGTGAAACCTACGAGCAGTACTTC. This translates into CASSLRAPSETYEQYF.

The chain combines TRBV4-2 with TRBJ2-2, with a weak D call TRBD1 (5 bases). Trimming cost V 1 base and J 4 bases, with 7 bases left between them. The CDR3 has 14 residues. CDR1 LGHNA and CDR2 YNFKEQ come from the germline V gene. The CDR3 spells CASSQGQGTGELFF. The CDR3 DNA reads TGTGCCAGCAGCCAAGGCCAGGGCACCGGGGAGCTGTTTTTT.

The chain uses TRBV2 and TRBJ1-1; D ambiguous. CDR3 length equals 15 residues. V lost 7 bases, J lost 1 base, and 16 bases lay in between. Germline CDR1 SNHLY, CDR2 FYNNEI. The CDR3 protein is CASTLAPSWNTEAFF. As DNA, the CDR3 is TGTGCCAGCACCCTCGCCCCCAGTTGGAACACTGAAGCTTTCTTT.

The rearrangement joins TRBV12-2 to TRBJ2-3. TRBV12-2 is recorded as a pseudogene. The CDR3 is 16 residues long. CDR3 DNA sequence: TGTGCAAGTCGCCCGATGTGCCGGGCTAGAACAGATACGCAGTATTTT. Its translation: CASRPMCRARTDTQYF.

This chain uses TRBV5-1 with TRBJ2-1; no reliable D call. In germline, CDR1 is SGHRS, CDR2 YFSETQ. This CDR3 spans 13 amino acids. V lost 3 bases and J 5 bases, leaving 9 bases between the germline ends. CDR3 sequence reads: CASSSPEDNEQFF. The CDR3 DNA follows: TGCGCCAGCAGCTCTCCAGAGGACAATGAGCAGTTCTTC.

The rearrangement uses TRBV11-2 and TRBJ1-5, with D uncertain. V was trimmed by 4 bases and J by 7 bases, leaving 11 bases between them. Per germline, CDR1 SGHAT and CDR2 FQNNGV. This CDR3 has 13 residues. CDR3 sequence: CASSSYAGQPQHF. The CDR3 DNA reads as TGTGCCAGCAGCTCTTACGCGGGACAGCCCCAGCATTTT.

The chain couples TRBV2 to TRBJ1-4; 8 nucleotides match TRBD1. The V gene's germline CDR1 is SNHLY and CDR2 FYNNEI. J was trimmed by 0 bases and V by 6 bases; bases with no gene match: 6. The CDR3 is 16 amino acids. The DNA of the CDR3 is TGTGCCAGCAGCCGCGACAGGGGAGCAACTAATGAAAAACTGTTTTTT. Amino acids: CASSRDRGATNEKLFF.

This chain links TRBV12-3 or TRBV12-4 with TRBJ2-1, with no clear D. This CDR3 is 12 amino acids long. Trimming took 5 bases from V and 4 from J, leaving 6 bases between them. In DNA, the CDR3 is TGTGCCAGCAGTCCATTATACAATGAGCAGTTCTTC. This codes for CASSPLYNEQFF.

The rearrangement links TRBV7-8 to TRBJ2-3, with D uncertain. The CDR3 length is 15 residues. V lost 5 bases and J lost 4, with 16 bases in between. Germline CDR1 SGHVS, CDR2 FQNEAQ. The CDR3 spells CASSAPGRGADTQYF. For the CDR3, the DNA is TGTGCCAGCAGCGCCCCGGGCCGTGGTGCAGATACGCAGTATTTT. Drawing the rest from reference TRBV7-8 and TRBJ2-3, the complete variable domain is GAGVSQSPRYKVAKRGQDVALRCDPISGHVSLFWYQQALGQGPEFLTYFQNEAQLDKSGLPSDRFFAERPEGSVSTLKIQRTQQEDSAVYLCASSAPGRGADTQYFGPGTRLTVL.

The chain carries TRBV11-3 and TRBJ2-7; TRBD1 matches at 7 bases. Germline loops: CDR1 SGHNT, CDR2 YENEEA. Trimming cost V 0 bases and J 4 bases; bases outside gene matches: 0. This CDR3 spans 13 amino acids. This CDR3 reads CASSLEQGYEQYF. The CDR3 bases are TGTGCCAGCAGCTTAGAACAGGGGTACGAGCAGTACTTC. Full variable domain (missing parts from reference TRBV11-3 and TRBJ2-7): EAGVVQSPRYKIIEKKQPVAFWCNPISGHNTLYWYLQNLGQGPELLIRYENEEAVDDSQLPKDRFSAERLKGVDSTLKIQPAELGDSAVYLCASSLEQGYEQYFGPGTRLTVT.

The chain couples TRBV7-2 to TRBJ1-2; 10 bases align to TRBD1. Germline lookup yields CDR1 SGHTA and CDR2 FQGNSA. Trimming took 3 bases from V and 6 from J; bases not matched to a gene: 10. This CDR3 region has 16 residues. CDR3 amino acids: CASSLTVSDRGDGYTF. DNA for the CDR3: TGTGCCAGCAGCTTGACCGTTTCGGACAGGGGGGATGGCTACACCTTC.

Concerning this clone: Other DNA sequences in this specimen translate into the identical CDR3. The chain has TRBV20-1 and TRBJ2-3; D unresolved. Trimming removed 1 base at V and 5 bases at J, with 4 bases between. The CDR3 contains 11 residues. The germline V gene has CDR1 DFQATT and CDR2 SNEGSKA (reference sequence). CDR3 region: CSARVGDTQYF. DNA for the CDR3: TGCAGTGCTAGAGTCGGAGATACGCAGTATTTT.

A few counts support this clone. V usage is TRBV3-1 (or the pseudogene TRBV3-2) and J usage is TRBJ1-3; D perhaps matches TRBD1 (6 bases). CDR1 is LGHDT and CDR2 is YNNKEL in the germline V gene (reference sequence). The CDR3 has 16 amino acids. V lost 4 bases to trimming and J lost 1 base, with 14 bases between them. The CDR3 nucleotides are TGTGCCAGCAGCCGAACACAGGGAACATCTGGAAACACCATATATTTT. Translation: CASSRTQGTSGNTIYF.

The table lists this clone with a count of one. The chain carries TRBV18 and TRBJ2-1, with 10 bases identical to TRBD2. The CDR3 extends over 15 amino acids. In germline, CDR1 is KGHSH, CDR2 LQKENI. V lost 2 bases and J lost 7; bases outside the gene matches: 5. The CDR3 region is CASSPSGGAGNEQFF. CDR3 sequence (DNA): TGTGCCAGCTCACCAAGCGGGGGGGCCGGTAATGAGCAGTTCTTC.

The chain couples TRBV5-4 to TRBJ1-6; tentatively, D is TRBD1 (5 bases). The CDR3 consists of 14 residues. V lost 5 bases to trimming and J lost 7 bases, with 13 bases between them. Germline assignment: CDR1 SGHNT and CDR2 YYREEE (reference sequence). The CDR3 DNA follows: TGTGCCAGCAGAGATCGACAGACCAATTCACCCCTCCACTTT. This sequence encodes CASRDRQTNSPLHF.

This clone came up once. The gene calls are TRBV20-1 and TRBJ2-1, with D hard to call. V was clipped by 6 bases and J by 9 bases, with 12 bases between them. CDR1 is DFQATT, CDR2 SNEGSKA, per germline (reference sequence). The CDR3 is 11 amino acids. The CDR3 bases are TGCAGTGCCCCAACTACGGCTGAGCAGTTCTTC. It specifies CSAPTTAEQFF.